This record concerns one T cell receptor (beta chain) sequence. Which antigen it targets is not known. No much larger clonotype is one base removed from it; base qualities were not supplied. V is reduced by 5 bases and J by 1 base, leaving a spacing of 20 bases between them. For CDR1 and CDR2, the germline V gene lists MNHEY and SVGEGT. The CDR3 numbers 17 residues from cysteine through phenylalanine. The kept DNA is CDR3 alone, 51 bases in frame from the first base. The sample belongs to a study of patients and donors after allogeneic stem cell transplantation (dated by TCRdb to 2018 to 2021). Library generation was performed with RT-PCR. The listed sequencing device is NextSeq 550. TCRdb reprocessed the public reads (quality trimming at Q25 with fastp, clone calling with MiXCR) and kept in-frame beta chains. Under each unique CDR3 protein, matching rows form one entry showing the most common genes and DNA. In this sample the table shows 190,000 or so distinct CDR3 sequences, 35% to 50% of which occur a single time. The ten largest clones capture about 35% of the sample.

The sequence derives from a human donor who was either an allogeneic HSCT recipient or a stem cell or donor lymphocyte infusion donor (not recorded which). It is not recorded whose cells these are; they may come from a transplant donor. The sequenced material came from blood, either unsorted or a sorted T cell fraction (not recorded which). The chain employs TRBV6-2 or TRBV6-3 and TRBJ1-1; the D gene cannot be named for sure. The nucleotide sequence is TGTGCCAGCAGTCGGGCTCCGTCCCGGCCTTCGAACACTGAAGCTTTCTTT. Its product reads: CASSRAPSRPSNTEAFF.